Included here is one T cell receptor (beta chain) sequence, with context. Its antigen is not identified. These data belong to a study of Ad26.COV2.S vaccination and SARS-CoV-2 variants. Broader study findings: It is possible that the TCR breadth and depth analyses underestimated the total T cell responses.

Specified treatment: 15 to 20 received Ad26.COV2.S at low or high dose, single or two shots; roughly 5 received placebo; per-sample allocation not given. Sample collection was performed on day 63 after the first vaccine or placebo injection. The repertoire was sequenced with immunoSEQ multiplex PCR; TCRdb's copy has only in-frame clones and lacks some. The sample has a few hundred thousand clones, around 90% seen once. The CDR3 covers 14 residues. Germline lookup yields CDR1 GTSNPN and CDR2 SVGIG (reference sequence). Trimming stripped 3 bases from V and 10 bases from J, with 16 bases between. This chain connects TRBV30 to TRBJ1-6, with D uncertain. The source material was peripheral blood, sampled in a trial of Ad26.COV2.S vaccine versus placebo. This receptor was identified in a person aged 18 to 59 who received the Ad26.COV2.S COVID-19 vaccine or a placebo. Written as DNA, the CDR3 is TGTGCCTGGAGAGTCCGGTCCACCGGGTCACCCCTCCACTTT. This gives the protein CAWRVRSTGSPLHF.